This T cell receptor (beta chain) was sequenced in a study of blood T cell repertoires in COVID-19. Study-level background: Acute and convalescent COVID-19 samples came from the United States, Italy and Spain.

Using immunoSEQ multiplex PCR, the repertoire was profiled, and TCRdb retains in-frame clones only, with some absent. The table includes about 250,000 clones, more than 75% detected once. The CDR3 is 16 residues long. Germline CDR1 reads SGHRS; CDR2 reads YFSETQ. V lost 0 bases, J lost 5 bases, and 12 bases lay in between. This sequence was found in a woman aged 55-69 years who had recovered from COVID-19. Material: peripheral blood. This chain joins TRBV5-1 and TRBJ1-6, with D hard to call. The CDR3 protein is CASSLAVNNDNSPLHF. CDR3 nucleotides: TGCGCCAGCAGCTTGGCCGTTAACAACGATAATTCACCCCTCCACTTT.